This T cell receptor beta chain was retrieved from a study of T cell responses to AZD1222 COVID-19 vaccine. Notes on the study in general: Nearly half of spike-specific TCRs reportedly go after variant regions that carry no mutations. Recipients of AZD1222 seropositive at baseline numbered only five or six. Repertoires were obtained only post-peak T cell response. Spike-specific TCR repertoires showed rising breadth and depth after two AZD1222 doses.

Here immunoSEQ multiplex PCR was the method, and the copy in TCRdb shows in-frame clones only, minus some. The repertoire holds about 140,000 clones, with less than 95% as singletons. This clone was counted once. The antigen is undetermined. The germline V gene encodes CDR1 SGHTS and CDR2 YDEGEE. CDR3 length equals 15 residues. V gave up 4 bases and J gave up 0 bases; unmatched junction bases: 4. The sequencing here drew on peripheral blood, taken 28 days after the second dose of the MenACWY control vaccine. V gene TRBV5-8 combines with J gene TRBJ1-1; 9 bases line up with TRBD1. The receptor comes from an adult who received the MenACWY meningococcal vaccine as a control. The CDR3 bases are TGTGCCAGCAGCCCCTGGACAGGGGTGAACACTGAAGCTTTCTTT. Encoded protein: CASSPWTGVNTEAFF.